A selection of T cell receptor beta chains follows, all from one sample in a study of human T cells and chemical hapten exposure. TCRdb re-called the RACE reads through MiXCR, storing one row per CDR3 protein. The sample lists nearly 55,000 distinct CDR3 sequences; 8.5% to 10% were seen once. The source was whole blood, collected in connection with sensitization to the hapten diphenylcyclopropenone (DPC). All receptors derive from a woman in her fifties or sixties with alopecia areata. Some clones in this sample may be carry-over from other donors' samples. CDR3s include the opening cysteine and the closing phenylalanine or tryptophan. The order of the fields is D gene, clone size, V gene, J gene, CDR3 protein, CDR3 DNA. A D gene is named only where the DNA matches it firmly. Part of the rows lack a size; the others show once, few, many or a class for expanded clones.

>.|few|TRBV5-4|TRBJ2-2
CASSRPNTGELFF
TGTGCCAGCAGCCGACCGAACACCGGGGAGCTGTTTTTT
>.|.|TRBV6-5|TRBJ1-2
CASSYSEGFYGYTF
TGTGCCAGCAGTTATTCGGAGGGGTTCTATGGCTACACCTTC
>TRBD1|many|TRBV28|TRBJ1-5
CASNPTGYGNQPQHF
TGTGCCAGCAACCCGACAGGGTATGGCAATCAGCCCCAGCATTTT
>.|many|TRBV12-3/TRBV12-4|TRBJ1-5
CASSLRNNQPQHF
TGTGCCAGCAGTTTACGGAATAATCAGCCCCAGCATTTT
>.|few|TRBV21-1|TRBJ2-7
CASRELADHYEQYF
TGTGCCAGCCGGGAACTAGCGGACCACTACGAGCAGTACTTC
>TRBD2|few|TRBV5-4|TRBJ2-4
CASSYRLAGAAKNIQYF
TGTGCCAGCAGCTACCGACTAGCGGGAGCGGCCAAAAACATTCAGTACTTC
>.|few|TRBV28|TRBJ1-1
CASKGGRRAFF
TGTGCCAGCAAAGGTGGCCGGCGGGCTTTCTTT
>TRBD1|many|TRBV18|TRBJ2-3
CASSLNRQGTSTDTQYF
TGTGCCAGCTCACTGAACCGACAGGGGACTAGCACAGATACGCAGTATTTT
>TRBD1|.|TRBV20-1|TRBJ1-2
CSAQQTGNYGSTF
TGCAGTGCCCAGCAGACAGGGAACTATGGCTCCACCTTC
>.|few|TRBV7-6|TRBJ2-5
CASSLNQETQYF
TGTGCCAGCAGCTTGAACCAAGAGACCCAGTACTTC
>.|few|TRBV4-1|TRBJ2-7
CASSQESDSTYEQYF
TGCGCCAGCAGCCAAGAGTCCGACAGTACCTACGAGCAGTACTTC
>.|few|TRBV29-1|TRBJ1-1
CSVGNLRGPTEAFF
TGCAGCGTGGGGAATTTGAGGGGACCCACTGAAGCTTTCTTT
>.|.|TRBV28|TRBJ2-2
CASSWWTVNTGELFF
TGTGCCAGCAGTTGGTGGACAGTCAACACCGGGGAGCTGTTTTTT
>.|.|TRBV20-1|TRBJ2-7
CSASFLADSSYEQYF
TGCAGTGCTTCTTTTCTAGCGGACAGCTCCTACGAGCAGTACTTC
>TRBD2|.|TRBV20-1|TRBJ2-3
CSAPRGRAADTQYF
TGCAGTGCCCCTCGAGGGAGGGCGGCAGATACGCAGTATTTT
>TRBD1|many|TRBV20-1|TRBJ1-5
CSARDRDVNQPQHF
TGCAGTGCTAGGGACAGGGATGTAAATCAGCCCCAGCATTTT
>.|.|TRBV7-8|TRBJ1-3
CASSLGGVAGNTIYF
TGTGCCAGCAGCTTAGGCGGGGTCGCGGGAAACACCATATATTTT
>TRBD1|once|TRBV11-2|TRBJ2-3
CASSFSGGRPDTQYF
TGTGCCAGCAGCTTTTCAGGGGGCCGTCCAGATACGCAGTATTTT
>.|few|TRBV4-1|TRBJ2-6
CASSQDSFGANVLTF
TGCGCCAGCAGCCAAGATTCTTTTGGGGCCAACGTCCTGACTTTC
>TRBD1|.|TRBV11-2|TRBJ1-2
CASSFVTGENGYTF
TGTGCCAGCAGCTTTGTGACAGGGGAGAATGGCTACACCTTC
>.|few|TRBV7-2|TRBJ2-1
CASSPYTGDYNEQFF
TGTGCCAGCAGCCCTTACACCGGGGACTACAATGAGCAGTTCTTC
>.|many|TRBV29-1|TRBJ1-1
CSSLGGGSAFF
TGCAGCTCCCTAGGCGGGGGTTCAGCTTTCTTT
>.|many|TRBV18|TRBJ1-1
CASSPTLVEAFF
TGTGCCAGCTCACCAACTCTGGTCGAAGCTTTCTTT
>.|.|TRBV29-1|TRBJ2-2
CSVDVQGSTGELFF
TGCAGCGTTGATGTTCAGGGGAGCACCGGGGAGCTGTTTTTT
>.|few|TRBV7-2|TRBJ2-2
CASSSSFATGELFF
TGTGCCAGCAGCTCAAGCTTTGCCACCGGGGAGCTGTTTTTT
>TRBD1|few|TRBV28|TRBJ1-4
CASSTSRTGREKLFF
TGTGCCAGCAGTACTAGCCGGACAGGGCGTGAAAAACTGTTTTTT